A single sample gave rise to the 31 T cell receptor beta chains below, sequenced in a study of identical twins listed by TCRdb under 2016. To prepare the library, 5' RACE was applied. The sample was run on an Illumina HiSeq 2000. The raw public reads went through TCRdb reprocessing: fastp at Q25, MiXCR clone calling, in-frame beta chains kept. One record per CDR3 amino acid sequence lists the most common genes and DNA. Within this sample are about 660,000 distinct CDR3 sequences, with more than 6.5% of them counted one time only. The ten largest clones add up to more than 0.75% of the sample. This sample was shared with a second study, whose subject was yellow fever vaccine responses in identical twins.

The sequenced sample was PBMCs. The receptors were sampled from a woman aged 18-30 years in good health.

This clonotype was found many times. The genes are TRBV10-3 and TRBJ2-3, with 7 bases identical to TRBD1. V shed 0 bases and J 5 bases; nucleotides not matched to a gene: 5. CDR1 is ENHRY and CDR2 is SYGVKD in the germline V gene. The CDR3 is 15 amino acids. The CDR3 reads CAISESGGRGDTQYF. In DNA, the CDR3 is TGTGCCATCAGTGAGTCAGGGGGCCGGGGAGATACGCAGTATTTT.

This clonotype has ten or more counts. The chain is built from TRBV5-1 and TRBJ1-1; 9 bases are a match to TRBD1. The J segment lost 5 bases and the V segment lost 3 bases, leaving 11 bases of the junction unmatched. In germline, CDR1 is SGHRS, CDR2 YFSETQ. The CDR3 runs 16 residues. For the CDR3, the DNA is TGCGCCAGCAGCTCAACGGCCGGGACAGGGAGGACTGAAGCTTTCTTT. Protein product: CASSSTAGTGRTEAFF. The full variable domain, in which reference TRBV5-1 and TRBJ1-1 provide the parts outside the CDR3, is KAGVTQTPRYLIKTRGQQVTLSCSPISGHRSVSWYQQTPGQGLQFLFEYFSETQRNKGNFPGRFSGRQFSNSRSEMNVSTLELGDSALYLCASSSTAGTGRTEAFFGQGTRLTVV.

The V call is TRBV9, the J call TRBJ2-2; no reliable D call. Germline CDR1 and CDR2: SGDLS and YYNGEE. Trimming stripped 0 bases from V and 4 bases from J, with 13 bases between. CDR3 length: 16 residues. The CDR3 DNA reads TGTGCCAGCAGCGTAGATGGAATTCACCTCACCGGGGAGCTGTTTTTT. Its protein is CASSVDGIHLTGELFF.

There are a few counts of this clonotype. V is TRBV20-1 and J is TRBJ2-7; no clear D gene. This CDR3 has 11 amino acids. Germline loops: CDR1 DFQATT, CDR2 SNEGSKA (reference sequence). V shed 3 bases and J shed 3 bases, with 6 bases lying between them. CDR3 loop: CSARGFYEQYF. The CDR3 nucleotides read TGCAGTGCTAGGGGTTTCTACGAGCAGTACTTC.

This clonotype was counted a few times. V gene TRBV7-9 combines with J gene TRBJ1-2, with D possibly TRBD1 on 5 matching bases. CDR1 and CDR2 (germline): SEHNR, FQNEAQ (reference sequence). There are 15 residues in the CDR3. V gave up 4 bases and J gave up 4 bases, with 16 bases separating them. The CDR3 DNA follows: TGTGCCAGCAGCTCAGGGTTCTCGGGGGTCTATGGCTACACCTTC. This gives the protein CASSSGFSGVYGYTF. Full variable domain (rest looked up from reference TRBV7-9 and TRBJ1-2): DTGVSQNPRHKITKRGQNVTFRCDPISEHNRLYWYRQTLGQGPEFLTYFQNEAQLEKSRLLSDRFSAERPKGSFSTLEIQRTEQGDSAMYLCASSSGFSGVYGYTFGSGTRLTVV.

This clonotype was picked up many times. The chain carries TRBV4-1 and TRBJ2-7, with D unresolved. Germline lookup yields CDR1 MGHRA and CDR2 YSYEKL. The CDR3 has 14 amino acids. V was shortened by 2 bases and J by 6 bases, with 14 bases between the two germline ends. CDR3 bases: TGCGCCAGCAGCCAATTAGGAGCTGGTAGCGAGCAGTACTTC. Amino acid sequence: CASSQLGAGSEQYF.

As for this clonotype: Given a much more abundant clone one base away, this may be a read error. The chain carries TRBV7-6 and TRBJ2-3; 7 bases match TRBD1. Germline CDR1 is SGHVS and CDR2 is FNYEAQ. This CDR3 has 13 residues. With V trimmed by 5 bases and J by 3 bases, 2 bases remained unmatched. The CDR3 coding sequence is TGTGCCAGCAGCCAGGGACAGACAGATACGCAGTATTTT. It codes for CASSQGQTDTQYF.

The sample holds a few counts of this clonotype. The chain uses TRBV5-6 and TRBJ1-5; possible D gene TRBD1, 5 bases. This CDR3 is 14 amino acids long. Germline V gives CDR1 SGHDT, CDR2 YYEEEE. V lost 1 base and J lost 6, with 11 bases in between. The CDR3 loop reads CASSLRGGLQPQHF. In DNA form, the CDR3 reads TGTGCCAGCAGCTTGCGGGGGGGACTTCAGCCCCAGCATTTT.

This clonotype was detected only a few times. This chain connects TRBV7-8 to TRBJ2-7, with a tentative D call TRBD1 (6 bases). There are 14 residues in the CDR3. From germline, CDR1 is SGHVS and CDR2 FQNEAQ. V dropped 6 bases and J dropped 4 bases, with 16 bases sitting between them. The CDR3 coding sequence is TGTGCCAGCAGAGATGGGGGCCCAATTTACGAGCAGTACTTC. As protein: CASRDGGPIYEQYF.

This clonotype was detected only a few times. V and J are TRBV27 and TRBJ2-1; D gene uncertain. Trimming stripped 4 bases from V and 2 bases from J, with 6 bases between. The germline V gene encodes CDR1 MNHEY and CDR2 SMNVEV (reference sequence). The CDR3 sequence is 13 residues long. CDR3 nucleotides: TGTGCCAGCAGTTCCCAGCCCTACAATGAGCAGTTCTTC. It translates to CASSSQPYNEQFF.

This clonotype was found many times. The J gene is TRBJ2-3, the V gene TRBV24-1; D is perhaps TRBD1 or TRBD2 (6 bases each). With 4 bases removed from V and 4 bases from J, the gap between germline ends came to 14 bases. Germline CDR1 KGHDR, CDR2 SFDVKD. The CDR3 has 15 residues. Here the CDR3 reads CATSDPSGASDTQYF. The CDR3 bases are TGTGCCACCAGTGACCCTTCGGGGGCTTCAGATACGCAGTATTTT.

The chain combines TRBV27 with TRBJ2-2; possibly TRBD2 for D (6 bases). Germline CDR1 and CDR2: MNHEY and SMNVEV (reference sequence). This CDR3 contains 16 residues. V gave up 5 bases and J gave up 1 base, with 14 bases separating them. The CDR3 sequence: CASSTWEAMNTGELFF. The DNA of the CDR3 is TGTGCCAGCAGTACATGGGAGGCGATGAACACCGGGGAGCTGTTTTTT.

Worth noting for this clonotype: A much larger clonotype is one base distant, so this may be a read error. The gene calls are TRBV6-5 and TRBJ2-3; 9 bases are shared with TRBD2. Per the germline V gene, CDR1 is MNHEY and CDR2 is SVGAGI. There are 16 residues in the CDR3. In DNA form, the CDR3 reads TGTGTCAGCAGTTACCCTAGCGGGATCAGCACAGATACGCAGTATTTT. It codes for CVSSYPSGISTDTQYF.

This clonotype was seen a handful of times. The gene calls are TRBV7-6 and TRBJ2-1, with D possibly being TRBD1 or TRBD2 (5 bases each). Germline CDR1 SGHVS, CDR2 FNYEAQ. V was shortened by 0 bases and J by 8 bases, with 14 bases between the two germline ends. CDR3 length equals 15 residues. The CDR3 nucleotides read TGTGCCAGCAGCTTAGCGGCCTTGGGACCCCATGAGCAGTTCTTC. Protein product: CASSLAALGPHEQFF.

There are a few counts of this clonotype. The chain recombines TRBV6-2 or TRBV6-3 with TRBJ2-7, with 7 bases identical to TRBD1. The CDR3 has 11 residues. The V segment lost 10 bases and the J segment 5 bases; nucleotides outside the gene matches: 5. In germline, CDR1 is MNHEY, CDR2 SVGEGT. The CDR3 is CAIQDRNEQYF. In DNA form, the CDR3 reads TGTGCCATCCAGGACAGGAACGAGCAGTACTTC.

The table lists this clonotype with a few counts. V gene TRBV15 combines with J gene TRBJ2-7, with unresolved D. The CDR3 has 13 amino acids. The V gene's germline CDR1 is LNHNV and CDR2 YYDKDF (reference sequence). The ends were cut back, 5 bases at V and 0 bases at J, with 8 bases in the middle. The CDR3, as DNA: TGTGCCACCAGCGGCCGGGTCTCCTACGAGCAGTACTTC. Protein sequence: CATSGRVSYEQYF.

This chain joins TRBV20-1 and TRBJ2-7, with TRBD2 identical over 8 bases. Germline lookup yields CDR1 DFQATT and CDR2 SNEGSKA (reference sequence). The CDR3 sequence is 16 residues long. J lost 2 bases, V lost 4 bases, and 13 bases had no gene match. The chain's CDR3 is CSANGLANRLTYEQYF. The DNA of the CDR3 is TGCAGTGCTAACGGACTAGCAAACCGGTTAACCTACGAGCAGTACTTC.

The V gene is TRBV12-3 or TRBV12-4, the J gene TRBJ2-4, with D uncertain. This CDR3 comprises 14 residues. The V end was cut by 5 bases, the J end by 2 bases, with 10 bases between. CDR3 nucleotide sequence: TGTGCCAGCAGTCTCCCCGTTTCCAAAAACATTCAGTACTTC. Residues: CASSLPVSKNIQYF.

J is TRBJ2-5 and V is TRBV7-3; 7 bases map to TRBD1. Trimming at V came to 2 bases and at J to 2 bases, leaving 5 bases not matched to a gene. The CDR3 is 15 amino acids. Germline values: CDR1 SGHTA, CDR2 FQGTGA. In nucleotides, the CDR3 is TGTGCCAGCAGCTTACTGACAGGGCCTCAAGAGACCCAGTACTTC. It specifies CASSLLTGPQETQYF.

This clonotype was picked up a small number of times. The rearrangement links TRBV6-5 to TRBJ2-2; D possibly uses TRBD1 or TRBD2 (6 bases each). Germline V gene lookup returns CDR1 MNHEY and CDR2 SVGAGI. V was cut by 4 bases and J by 6 bases, with 18 bases left in between. The length of the CDR3 is 16 residues. The CDR3 sequence: CASSSLGGHRPGELFF. DNA of the CDR3: TGTGCCAGCAGTTCACTCGGGGGACATCGCCCCGGGGAGCTGTTTTTT.

This clonotype was seen at least ten times. This chain connects TRBV24-1 to TRBJ2-1; 14 bases agree with TRBD2. V shed 4 bases and J 0 bases; nucleotides not matched to a gene: 10. CDR1 is KGHDR and CDR2 is SFDVKD in the germline V gene. The CDR3 spans 20 residues. CDR3 nucleotides: TGTGCCACCAGTGACGCGCCCGGGACTAGCGGGAGTAGCTCCTACAATGAGCAGTTCTTC. Amino acid sequence: CATSDAPGTSGSSSYNEQFF.

This chain joins TRBV7-2 and TRBJ2-3; D may be TRBD1 (6 bases). Trimming pared 1 base from V and 6 bases from J, leaving 14 bases between. Germline V gene data show CDR1 as SGHTA and CDR2 as FQGNSA. The CDR3 spans 15 residues. CDR3 coding DNA: TGTGCCAGCAGCTTAGACTTGGCAGGGGCGGATACGCAGTATTTT. This gives the protein CASSLDLAGADTQYF.

The sample holds a few counts of this clonotype. The V and J genes are TRBV3-1 and TRBJ2-6; a possible D gene is TRBD1 (7 bases). Trimming took off 4 bases at V and 1 base at J, with 26 bases between the two ends. Germline CDR1 is LGHDT and CDR2 is YNNKEL (reference sequence). The CDR3 loop spans 21 amino acids. This chain's CDR3 is CASSPSPVKTGRWSGANVLTF. The CDR3 DNA is TGTGCCAGCAGCCCCTCACCCGTAAAGACAGGGAGGTGGTCTGGGGCCAACGTCCTGACTTTC.

This clonotype was recorded a few times. This chain connects TRBV6-2 or TRBV6-3 to TRBJ1-5, with D perhaps TRBD1 (5 bases). CDR1 and CDR2 from the germline V gene are MNHEY and SVGEGT. The ends were cut back, 0 bases at V and 11 bases at J, with 20 bases in the middle. The CDR3 runs 16 residues. The CDR3 is CASSYSRGGARMAQHF. In nucleotides, the CDR3 is TGTGCCAGCAGTTACTCGAGGGGAGGAGCCCGAATGGCCCAGCATTTT.

This clonotype appeared a few times. The J gene is TRBJ2-2, the V gene TRBV7-3, with 11 bases matching TRBD1. The CDR3 sequence is 18 residues long. After removal of 2 bases from V and 0 bases from J, the junction contained 5 bases not matched to a gene. CDR1 is SGHTA and CDR2 is FQGTGA in the germline V gene. For the CDR3, the DNA is TGTGCCAGCAGCTTATGGACAGGGGGCACACCGAACACCGGGGAGCTGTTTTTT. Protein: CASSLWTGGTPNTGELFF.

This clonotype was counted at least ten times. The chain joins TRBV7-8 to TRBJ2-1; 12 nucleotides agree with TRBD2. Germline V lookup: CDR1 SGHVS, CDR2 FQNEAQ. With 3 bases clipped from V and 3 bases from J, the junction kept 6 bases outside the gene matches. This CDR3 comprises 17 residues. The CDR3 DNA reads TGTGCCAGCAGCTTTATACTAGCGGGGGGTGTCTACAATGAGCAGTTCTTC. This sequence encodes CASSFILAGGVYNEQFF.

This clonotype was seen many times. V is TRBV29-1 and J is TRBJ2-5, with 11 bases that match TRBD1. This CDR3 comprises 14 residues. From germline, CDR1 is SQVTM and CDR2 ANQGSEA. V shed 5 bases, J shed 4 bases, and the junction held 6 bases outside the gene matches. The CDR3 DNA reads TGCAGCGTTAACGGACAGGGGGCAGGAGAGACCCAGTACTTC. It codes for CSVNGQGAGETQYF.

This clonotype was detected only a few times. CDR3 coding DNA: TGTGCCAGCTCACCACCAAAACCAGCAACAGATACGCAGTATTTT. This codes for CASSPPKPATDTQYF. The chain is built from TRBV18 and TRBJ2-3; no definite D call. The germline V gene has CDR1 KGHSH and CDR2 LQKENI. V was trimmed by 0 bases and J by 3 bases, leaving 10 bases between them. CDR3 length: 15 amino acids.

The V gene is TRBV5-1, the J gene TRBJ2-5, with TRBD1 matching 9 bases. The germline V gene has CDR1 SGHRS and CDR2 YFSETQ. Losses at the gene ends were 3 bases for V and 5 bases for J; bases not matched to a gene: 11. The CDR3 runs 16 residues. The CDR3 is CASSSLQGALGETQYF. CDR3 nucleotides: TGCGCCAGCAGCTCGTTACAGGGGGCCCTGGGGGAGACCCAGTACTTC. Full variable domain (missing parts from reference TRBV5-1 and TRBJ2-5): KAGVTQTPRYLIKTRGQQVTLSCSPISGHRSVSWYQQTPGQGLQFLFEYFSETQRNKGNFPGRFSGRQFSNSRSEMNVSTLELGDSALYLCASSSLQGALGETQYFGPGTRLLVL.

The V call is TRBV4-3, the J call TRBJ1-2, with D unclear. The CDR3 runs 14 residues. Germline assignment: CDR1 LGHNA and CDR2 YSLEER. V lost 6 bases and J lost 2, with 13 bases in between. The CDR3 loop reads CASRDFQTNYGYTF. The CDR3 bases are TGCGCCAGCAGGGACTTCCAGACGAACTATGGCTACACCTTC.

This clonotype showed up many times. The genes are TRBV7-8 and TRBJ2-5; D is undetermined. Germline CDR1 reads SGHVS; CDR2 reads FQNEAQ. Trimming removed 5 bases at V and 3 bases at J, with 7 bases between. CDR3 length: 12 residues. The CDR3 DNA reads as TGTGCCAGCAGCCGAATAAAAGAGACCCAGTACTTC. Protein sequence: CASSRIKETQYF.